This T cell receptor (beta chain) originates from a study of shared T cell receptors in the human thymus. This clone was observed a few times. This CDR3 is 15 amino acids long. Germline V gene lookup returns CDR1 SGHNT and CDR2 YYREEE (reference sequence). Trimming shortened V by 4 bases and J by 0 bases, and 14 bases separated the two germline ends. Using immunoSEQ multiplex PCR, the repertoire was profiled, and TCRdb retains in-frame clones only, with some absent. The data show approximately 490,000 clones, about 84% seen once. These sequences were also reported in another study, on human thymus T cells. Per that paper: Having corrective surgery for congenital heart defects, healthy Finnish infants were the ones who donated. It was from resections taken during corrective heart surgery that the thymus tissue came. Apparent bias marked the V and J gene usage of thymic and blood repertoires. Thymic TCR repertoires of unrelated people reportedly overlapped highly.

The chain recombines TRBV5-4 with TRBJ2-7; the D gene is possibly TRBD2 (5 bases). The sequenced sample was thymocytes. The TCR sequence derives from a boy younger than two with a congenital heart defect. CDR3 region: CASSRTGNSSYEQYF. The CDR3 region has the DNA TGTGCCAGCAGCCGGACGGGAAATAGCTCCTACGAGCAGTACTTC.